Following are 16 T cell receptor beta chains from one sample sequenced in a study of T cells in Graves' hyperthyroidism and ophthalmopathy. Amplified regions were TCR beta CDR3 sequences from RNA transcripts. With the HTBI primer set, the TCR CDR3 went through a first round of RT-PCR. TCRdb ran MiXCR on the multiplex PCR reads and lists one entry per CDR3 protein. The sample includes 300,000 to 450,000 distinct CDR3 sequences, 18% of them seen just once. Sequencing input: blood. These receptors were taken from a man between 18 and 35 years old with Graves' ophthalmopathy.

The CDR3 nucleotides read TGTGCCAGCAGAACACCTACCGGGACTAGCGGGGGGGGGACCCAGTACTTC. Protein: CASRTPTGTSGGGTQYF. This chain joins TRBV6-1 and TRBJ2-5; 16 bases line up with TRBD2. This CDR3 spans 17 amino acids. The J segment lost 7 bases and the V segment lost 6 bases, leaving 11 bases of the junction unmatched. Germline assignment: CDR1 MNHNS and CDR2 SASEGT.

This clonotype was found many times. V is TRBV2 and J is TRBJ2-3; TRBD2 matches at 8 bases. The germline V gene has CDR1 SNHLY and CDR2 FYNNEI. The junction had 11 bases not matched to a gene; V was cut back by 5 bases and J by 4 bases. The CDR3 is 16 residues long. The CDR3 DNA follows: TGTGCCAGCAGTTCCCTCGGGGGGGCCGGGGCAGATACGCAGTATTTT. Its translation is CASSSLGGAGADTQYF.

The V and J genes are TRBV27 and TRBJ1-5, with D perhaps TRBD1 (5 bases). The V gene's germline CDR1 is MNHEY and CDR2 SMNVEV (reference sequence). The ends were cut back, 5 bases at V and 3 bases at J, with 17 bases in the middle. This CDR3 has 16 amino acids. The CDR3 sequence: CASSPEWGEVNQPQHF. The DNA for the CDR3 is TGTGCCAGCAGTCCCGAGTGGGGCGAAGTCAATCAGCCCCAGCATTTT.

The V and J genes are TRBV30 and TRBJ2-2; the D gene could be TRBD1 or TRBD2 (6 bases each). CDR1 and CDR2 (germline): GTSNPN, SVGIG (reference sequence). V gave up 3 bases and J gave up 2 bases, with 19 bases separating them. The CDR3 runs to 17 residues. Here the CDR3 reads CAWSYGWGAGNTGELFF. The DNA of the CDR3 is TGTGCCTGGAGCTACGGGTGGGGGGCAGGTAACACCGGGGAGCTGTTTTTT.

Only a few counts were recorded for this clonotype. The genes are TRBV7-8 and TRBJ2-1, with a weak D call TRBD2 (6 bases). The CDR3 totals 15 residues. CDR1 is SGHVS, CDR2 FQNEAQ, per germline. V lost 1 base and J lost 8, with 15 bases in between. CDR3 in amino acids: CASSLVSRAGDEQFF. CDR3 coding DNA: TGTGCCAGCAGCTTAGTTTCCCGAGCGGGCGATGAGCAGTTCTTC.

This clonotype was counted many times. Written as DNA, the CDR3 is TGTGCCAGCAGCTCCCGCGGGGCTAGCGGGGGTGAGACCCAGTACTTC. Its protein is CASSSRGASGGETQYF. The V gene is TRBV5-8, the J gene TRBJ2-5; 10 bases align to TRBD2. Unmatched junction bases numbered 10, after V lost 3 bases and J lost 5 bases. CDR1 is SGHTS and CDR2 is YDEGEE in the germline V gene. This CDR3 is 16 amino acids long. The whole variable domain, filled in from reference TRBV5-8 and TRBJ2-5, reads EAGVTQSPTHLIKTRGQQATLRCSPISGHTSVYWYQQALGLGLQFLLWYDEGEERNRGNFPPRFSGRQFPNYSSELNVNALELEDSALYLCASSSRGASGGETQYFGPGTRLLVL.

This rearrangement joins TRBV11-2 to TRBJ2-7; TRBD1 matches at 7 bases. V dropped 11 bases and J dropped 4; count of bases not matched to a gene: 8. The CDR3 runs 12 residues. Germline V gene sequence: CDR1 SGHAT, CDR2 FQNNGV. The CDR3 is CASTGISYEQYF. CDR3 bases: TGTGCCTCGACAGGGATCAGTTACGAGCAGTACTTC.

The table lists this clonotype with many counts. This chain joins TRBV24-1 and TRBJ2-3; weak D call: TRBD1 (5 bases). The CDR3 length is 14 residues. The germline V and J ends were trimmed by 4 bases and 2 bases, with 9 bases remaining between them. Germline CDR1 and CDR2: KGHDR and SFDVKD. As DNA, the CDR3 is TGTGCCACCAGTGACACGGACACCACAGATACGCAGTATTTT. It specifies CATSDTDTTDTQYF.

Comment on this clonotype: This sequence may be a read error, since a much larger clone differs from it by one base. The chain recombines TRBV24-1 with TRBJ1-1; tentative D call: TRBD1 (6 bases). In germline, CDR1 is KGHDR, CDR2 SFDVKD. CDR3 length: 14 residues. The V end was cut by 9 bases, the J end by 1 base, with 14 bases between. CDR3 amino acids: CATRGRTANTEAFF. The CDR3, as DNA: TGTGCCACCCGGGGTCGGACAGCGAACACTGAAGCTTTCTTT.

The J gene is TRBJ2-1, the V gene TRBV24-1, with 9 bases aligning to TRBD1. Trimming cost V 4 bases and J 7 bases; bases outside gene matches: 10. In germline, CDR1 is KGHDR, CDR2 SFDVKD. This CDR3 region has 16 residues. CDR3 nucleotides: TGTGCCACCAGTGACCCTAGACAGGGGGGGGGGAATGAGCAGTTCTTC. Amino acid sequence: CATSDPRQGGGNEQFF.

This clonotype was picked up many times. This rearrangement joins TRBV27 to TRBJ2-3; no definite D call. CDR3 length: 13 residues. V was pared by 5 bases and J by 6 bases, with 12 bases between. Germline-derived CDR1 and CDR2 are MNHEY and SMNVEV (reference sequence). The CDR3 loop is CASSQARGDTQYF. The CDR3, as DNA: TGTGCCAGCAGTCAAGCCAGAGGCGATACGCAGTATTTT.

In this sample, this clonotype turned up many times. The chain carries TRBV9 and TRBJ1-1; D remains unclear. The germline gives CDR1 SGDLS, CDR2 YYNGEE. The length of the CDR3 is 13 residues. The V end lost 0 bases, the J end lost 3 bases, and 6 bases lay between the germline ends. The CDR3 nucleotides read TGTGCCAGCAGCGTAGGCAAGGACACTGAAGCTTTCTTT. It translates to CASSVGKDTEAFF.

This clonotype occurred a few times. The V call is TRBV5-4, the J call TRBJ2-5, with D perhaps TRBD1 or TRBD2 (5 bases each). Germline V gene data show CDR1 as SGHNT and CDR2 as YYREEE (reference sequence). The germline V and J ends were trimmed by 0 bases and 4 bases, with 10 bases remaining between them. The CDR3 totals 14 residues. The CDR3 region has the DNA TGTGCCAGCAGCTTGGGAGGGGTCGGAGAGACCCAGTACTTC. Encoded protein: CASSLGGVGETQYF.

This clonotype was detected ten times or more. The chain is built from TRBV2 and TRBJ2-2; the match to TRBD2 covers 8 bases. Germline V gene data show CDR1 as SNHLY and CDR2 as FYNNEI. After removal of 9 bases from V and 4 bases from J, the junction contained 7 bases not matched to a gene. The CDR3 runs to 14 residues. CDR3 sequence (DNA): TGTGCCAGTATAGCGGGGTTGGGCACCGGGGAGCTGTTTTTT. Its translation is CASIAGLGTGELFF.

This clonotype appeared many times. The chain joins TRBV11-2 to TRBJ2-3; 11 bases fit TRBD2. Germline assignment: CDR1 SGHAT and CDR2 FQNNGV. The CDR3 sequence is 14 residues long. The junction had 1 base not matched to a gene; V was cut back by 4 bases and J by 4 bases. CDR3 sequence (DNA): TGTGCCAGCAGCTCGGGACTAGCGGCAGATACGCAGTATTTT. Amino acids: CASSSGLAADTQYF.

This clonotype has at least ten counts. CDR3 amino acids: CSALDRGGETQYF. For the CDR3, the DNA is TGCAGTGCTCTGGACAGGGGAGGCGAGACCCAGTACTTC. This chain connects TRBV20-1 to TRBJ2-5, with 9 positions matching TRBD1. The CDR3 sequence is 13 residues long. V was clipped by 5 bases and J by 5 bases; unmatched bases: 6. Germline loops: CDR1 DFQATT, CDR2 SNEGSKA (reference sequence).